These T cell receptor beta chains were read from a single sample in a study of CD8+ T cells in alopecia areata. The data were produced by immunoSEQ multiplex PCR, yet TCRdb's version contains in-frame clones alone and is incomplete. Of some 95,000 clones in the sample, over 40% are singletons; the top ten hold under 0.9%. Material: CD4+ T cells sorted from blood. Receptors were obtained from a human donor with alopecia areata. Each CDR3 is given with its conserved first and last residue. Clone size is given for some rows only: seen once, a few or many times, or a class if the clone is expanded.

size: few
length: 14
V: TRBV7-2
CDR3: CASSLAARHTEAFF

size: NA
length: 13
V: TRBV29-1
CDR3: CSVWGGLTDTQYF

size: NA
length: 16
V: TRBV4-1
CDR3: CASSQANLVHTDTQYF

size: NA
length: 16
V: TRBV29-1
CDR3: CSVAAGTSGPQETQYF

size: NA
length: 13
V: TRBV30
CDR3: CAWSEGAAYGYTF

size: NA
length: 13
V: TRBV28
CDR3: CASSPGGLGPQHF

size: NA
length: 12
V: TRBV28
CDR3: CASSIRVGEQYF

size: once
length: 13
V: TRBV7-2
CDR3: CASSRDRGYEQYF

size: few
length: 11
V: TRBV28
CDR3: CASTLGTEAFF

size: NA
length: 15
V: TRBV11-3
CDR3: CASSLFGTGYNEQFF

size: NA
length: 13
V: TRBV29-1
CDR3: CSVERSAGYEQYF

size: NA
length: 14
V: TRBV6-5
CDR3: CASSYSIGTEGYTF

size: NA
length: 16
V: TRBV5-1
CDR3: CASSLRLAGAHYEQYF

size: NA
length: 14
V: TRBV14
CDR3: CASSQDWGADTQYF

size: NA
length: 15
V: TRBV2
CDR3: CASRGRASGTDTQYF

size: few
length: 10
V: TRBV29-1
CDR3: CSVLSYGYTF

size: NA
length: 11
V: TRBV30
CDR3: CAWTGRNEQFF

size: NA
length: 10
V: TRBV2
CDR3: CASRGLRSFF

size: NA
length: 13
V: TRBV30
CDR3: CAWSVLVAREQFF

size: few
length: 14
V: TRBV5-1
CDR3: CASSLVLGYNEQFF

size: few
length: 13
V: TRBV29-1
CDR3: CSVGAGVNSPLHF

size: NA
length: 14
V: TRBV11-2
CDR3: CASSLGGPNNEQFF

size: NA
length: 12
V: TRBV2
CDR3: CASSETGYEQYF

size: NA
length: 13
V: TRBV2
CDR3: CASTRRPTEGYTF

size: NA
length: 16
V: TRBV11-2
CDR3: CASSLEGSYGGARQFF

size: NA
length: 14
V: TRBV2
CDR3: CASRSAGTSNEQFF

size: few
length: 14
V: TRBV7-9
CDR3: CASSSDRANTEAFF

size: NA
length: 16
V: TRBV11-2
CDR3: CASSPTSLGETETQYF

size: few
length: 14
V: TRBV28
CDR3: CASSLGGSGFEQYF

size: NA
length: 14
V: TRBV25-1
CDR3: CASSVAINTGELFF

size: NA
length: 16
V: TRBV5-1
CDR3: CASSLGSGQPNEKLFF

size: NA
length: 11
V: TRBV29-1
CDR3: CSGVGSASAFF

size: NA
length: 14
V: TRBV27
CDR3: CASSPRPGNQPQHF

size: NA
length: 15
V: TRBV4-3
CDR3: CASSQEGGIYNEQFF

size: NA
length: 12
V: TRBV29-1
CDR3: CSVAREDYGYTF

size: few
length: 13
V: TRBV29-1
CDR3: CSVELAGGYEQYF

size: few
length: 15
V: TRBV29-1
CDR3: CSVEDSPDTNYGYTF

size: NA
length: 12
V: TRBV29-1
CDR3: CSVRDRDSEAFF

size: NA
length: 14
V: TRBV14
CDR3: CASSHRGREETQYF

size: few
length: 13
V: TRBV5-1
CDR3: CASSLERQDTQYF

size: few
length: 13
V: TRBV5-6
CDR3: CASSFGQQETQYF

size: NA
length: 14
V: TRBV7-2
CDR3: CASSSPGLGGGYTF

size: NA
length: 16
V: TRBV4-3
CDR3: CASSQVYGRSNQPQHF

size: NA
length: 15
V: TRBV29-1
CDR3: CSVGPRGSSTGELFF

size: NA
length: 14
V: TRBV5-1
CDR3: CASSLITVQSEQFF

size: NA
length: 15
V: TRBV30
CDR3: CAWSVRRTGEGEQYF